The entry that follows covers one T cell receptor beta chain sequence. Per the original methods: Estimation of nucleated cell counts relied on the amplification of reference gene primers. The table came from immunoSEQ multiplex PCR; TCRdb's copy has only in-frame clones and leaves some out. V and J calls and clone size follow that table, whereas D and trimming were derived from the DNA. This sample yields tens of thousands of clones, of which 81% are seen a single time; under 15% belongs to the top ten. This entry is derived from a study of blood T cell repertoires in COVID-19. Study information: There were acute and convalescent COVID-19 samples, and they came from the United States, Italy and Spain. T cells, B-cell-depleted T cells, or PBMCs provided the cDNA or gDNA that served as material.

Input material: peripheral blood. This TCR derives from a man older than 75 with acute or convalescent COVID-19.

The CDR3 coding sequence is TGCGCCAGCAGCCAAAGACGTTCGGGACAGGGCTCCTACGAGCAGTACTTC. It codes for CASSQRRSGQGSYEQYF. This chain links TRBV4-1 with TRBJ2-7, with 9 bases matching TRBD1. J lost 0 bases, V lost 2 bases, and 8 bases had no gene match. The germline CDR1 and CDR2 sequences are MGHRA and YSYEKL. The CDR3 runs 17 residues.